The clone carrying this TCR beta chain was detected many times. The antigen remains unidentified. This sample is drawn from a study of regulatory T cells in long-lasting Graves disease. Study outcomes and limitations: Reduced TCR diversity was observed in persistent Graves' patients versus newly diagnosed patients. Favored gene segments in persistent disease were TRBV28, TRBJ1-2 and TRBJ2-5.

Libraries of TCR beta came from iRepertoire HTBI primers plus Arm-PCR of CDR3 regions. MiXCR, run by TCRdb on the multiplex PCR reads, gives a single entry per CDR3 protein. The repertoire has 250,000 or so distinct CDR3 sequences, just over 20% of them found once; the top ten carry approximately 15%. In germline, CDR1 is DFQATT, CDR2 SNEGSKA (reference sequence). The CDR3 is 13 residues long. V was shortened by 0 bases and J by 14 bases, with 17 bases between the two germline ends. Specified time point: newly diagnosed GD, antithyroid drugs for less than 3 months. Making the TCR library involved RNA that had been extracted from PBMCs.

Material: peripheral blood mononuclear cells (PBMCs), obtained at new diagnosis, from a patient treated with antithyroid drugs. This sequence joins TRBV20-1 and TRBJ2-1, with a weak D call TRBD1 (6 bases). The clonotype comes from a female donor with Graves disease. The CDR3 sequence is CSARDQVGAWEFF. CDR3 bases: TGCAGTGCTAGAGATCAGGTGGGGGCTTGGGAGTTCTTC.